Presented here are 8 T cell receptor beta chains from one specimen sequenced in a study of vaccination effects on CD4 cells after COVID-19. Assay: immunoSEQ multiplex PCR; the TCRdb copy retains only in-frame clones and omits some. The data show approximately 68,000 clones, under 80% seen once. In the ViraFEST assay, antigen-specific CD4+ clonotypes were identified by expansion after peptide-pool stimulation. When around nine days of culture had elapsed, CD4+ T cells were isolated. Vaccine recipients, nucleocapsid antibody negative, had no prior SARS-CoV-2 infection. For these receptors, no antigen is known. The sequencing here drew on CD4+ T cells from PBMCs cultured with SARS-CoV-2 spike peptides, taken before COVID-19 vaccination. The source is a human donor who received a COVID-19 vaccine.

This chain joins TRBV7-2 and TRBJ2-3; 8 nucleotides agree with TRBD2. The junction had 9 bases not matched to a gene; V was cut back by 2 bases and J by 5 bases. The CDR3 runs to 16 residues. Per germline, CDR1 SGHTA and CDR2 FQGNSA. CDR3 DNA: TGTGCCAGCAGCTTATTACGGGGGGGCGGTGGAGATACGCAGTATTTT. It translates to CASSLLRGGGGDTQYF.

The V call is TRBV4-1, the J call TRBJ2-5, with TRBD2 identical over 15 bases. The CDR3 runs 19 residues. Trimming cost V 3 bases and J 4 bases; bases outside gene matches: 12. From germline, CDR1 is MGHRA and CDR2 YSYEKL. CDR3 nucleotides: TGCGCCAGCAGCCACCCCGGACTAGCGGGGGGGCCAGGGCGAGAGACCCAGTACTTC. Translating it yields CASSHPGLAGGPGRETQYF.

V and J are TRBV7-3 and TRBJ2-2; TRBD1 or TRBD2 may be the D gene (5 bases each). Germline loops: CDR1 SGHTA, CDR2 FQGTGA. The V end lost 4 bases, the J end lost 8 bases, and 23 bases lay between the germline ends. The CDR3 is 17 residues long. The CDR3 DNA reads TGTGCCAGCAGCTCACCCCTTGGGACGGGCCAAGGAGGGGAGCTGTTTTTT. It yields the protein CASSSPLGTGQGGELFF.

The chain recombines TRBV11-3 with TRBJ1-5, with no clear D. V shed 0 bases and J shed 6 bases, with 12 bases lying between them. This CDR3 has 15 amino acids. In germline, CDR1 is SGHNT, CDR2 YENEEA. CDR3 bases: TGTGCCAGCAGCTTAGATTGTCTCTCACGTCAGCCCCAGCATTTT. It is translated as CASSLDCLSRQPQHF.

The V gene is TRBV4-3, the J gene TRBJ1-1; TRBD1 matches 7 bases. Unmatched junction bases numbered 3, after V lost 4 bases and J lost 4 bases. CDR3 length: 13 residues. CDR1 is LGHNA and CDR2 is YSLEER in the germline V gene. CDR3 sequence: CASSRGQVTEAFF. CDR3 nucleotide sequence: TGCGCCAGCAGCCGAGGACAGGTCACTGAAGCTTTCTTT.

The chain recombines TRBV11-3 with TRBJ2-1; 15 bases are a match to TRBD2. Germline CDR1 and CDR2: SGHNT and YENEEA. The V gene end was trimmed by 4 bases and the J gene end by 8 bases; junction bases not matched to a gene: 3. The CDR3 has 15 residues. Here the CDR3 reads CASSSGLAGGDEQFF. DNA of the CDR3: TGTGCCAGCAGCTCGGGACTAGCGGGGGGCGATGAGCAGTTCTTC.

The chain combines TRBV19 with TRBJ2-3, with D possibly called TRBD1 or TRBD2 (5 bases each). Looked up from germline, CDR1 is LNHDA and CDR2 is SQIVND (reference sequence). The CDR3 spans 16 residues. The germline V and J ends were trimmed by 1 base and 2 bases, with 13 bases remaining between them. The CDR3 is CASSIVTGPDTDTQYF. As DNA, the CDR3 is TGTGCCAGTAGTATAGTGACGGGGCCGGACACAGATACGCAGTATTTT.

The table lists this clone with a few counts. This sequence joins TRBV5-4 and TRBJ1-4; possible D gene TRBD1, 5 bases. V shed 6 bases and J shed 5 bases, with 14 bases lying between them. The CDR3 consists of 14 residues. CDR1 SGHNT and CDR2 YYREEE come from the germline V gene (reference sequence). This CDR3 reads CASKDRGVNEKLFF. The CDR3 coding sequence is TGTGCCAGCAAAGACAGAGGTGTGAATGAAAAACTGTTTTTT. Complete variable domain (other parts from reference TRBV5-4 and TRBJ1-4): ETGVTQSPTHLIKTRGQQVTLRCSSQSGHNTVSWYQQALGQGPQFIFQYYREEENGRGNFPPRFSGLQFPNYSSELNVNALELDDSALYLCASKDRGVNEKLFFGSGTQLSVL.